Listed below are T cell receptor beta chains from one sample, sequenced in a study of T-cell memory formation after mild COVID-19. TCRdb reanalysed the 5' RACE reads using MiXCR and keeps one entry per CDR3 protein. Of approximately 180,000 distinct CDR3 sequences listed, 16% were seen once; the top ten hold approximately 2%. What was sequenced was PBMCs or a T cell subset sorted from them (not recorded which). The receptors stem from an adult woman who had mild COVID-19 (a few samples of this study predate the infection). Cell type and time point are not known. Both conserved end residues are part of each CDR3. Fields, in order: D gene, J gene, clone size, V gene, CDR3 DNA, CDR3 protein. D genes are given only for firm matches. Only part of the rows carry a size: once, few, many, or a class if the clone is expanded.

d_call: NA
j_call: TRBJ2-2
clone_size: few
v_call: TRBV12-3/TRBV12-4
cdr3_nt: TGTGCCAGCAGTTTAATTGGGGGGCCCGGGGAGCTGTTTTTT
cdr3_aa: CASSLIGGPGELFF

d_call: NA
j_call: TRBJ1-1
clone_size: NA
v_call: TRBV11-2
cdr3_nt: TGTGCCAGCAGCTTTTCACTGAACACTGAAGCTTTCTTT
cdr3_aa: CASSFSLNTEAFF

d_call: NA
j_call: TRBJ2-2
clone_size: few
v_call: TRBV5-1
cdr3_nt: TGCGCCAGCAGCTACAGTGACGCGAAGACCGGGGAGCTGTTTTTT
cdr3_aa: CASSYSDAKTGELFF

d_call: NA
j_call: TRBJ1-1
clone_size: NA
v_call: TRBV9
cdr3_nt: TGTGCCAGCAGCATATCGGGACATTTGAACACTGAAGCTTTCTTT
cdr3_aa: CASSISGHLNTEAFF

d_call: NA
j_call: TRBJ2-5
clone_size: many
v_call: TRBV7-2
cdr3_nt: TGTGCCAGCAGCTTTAGACGGGGTGGGGAGACCCAGTACTTC
cdr3_aa: CASSFRRGGETQYF

d_call: TRBD2
j_call: TRBJ2-3
clone_size: many
v_call: TRBV9
cdr3_nt: TGTGCCAGCAGCGTAGAACTAGCGACAGATACGCAGTATTTT
cdr3_aa: CASSVELATDTQYF

d_call: NA
j_call: TRBJ1-5
clone_size: few
v_call: TRBV2
cdr3_nt: TGTGCCAGCAGTGAGTTCCTGTGGCAGCCCCAGCATTTT
cdr3_aa: CASSEFLWQPQHF

d_call: NA
j_call: TRBJ2-2
clone_size: few
v_call: TRBV2
cdr3_nt: TGTGCCAGCATTCTGGACCTCACCGGGGAGCTGTTTTTT
cdr3_aa: CASILDLTGELFF

d_call: TRBD2
j_call: TRBJ2-7
clone_size: few
v_call: TRBV4-2
cdr3_nt: TGTGCCAGCAGCCAAGATACGGTCGGCGGGAGTCCCTACGAGCAGTACTTC
cdr3_aa: CASSQDTVGGSPYEQYF

d_call: NA
j_call: TRBJ1-5
clone_size: few
v_call: TRBV24-1
cdr3_nt: TGTGCCACCAGCGCCATTAGCAATCAGCCCCAGCATTTT
cdr3_aa: CATSAISNQPQHF

d_call: NA
j_call: TRBJ2-7
clone_size: few
v_call: TRBV12-3/TRBV12-4
cdr3_nt: TGTGCCAGCAGTTTAGTACAGGATAACGAGCAGTACTTC
cdr3_aa: CASSLVQDNEQYF

d_call: NA
j_call: TRBJ2-2
clone_size: NA
v_call: TRBV21-1
cdr3_nt: TGTGCCAGCAGGCTACTAGCGGGAAAGAACACCGGGGAGCTGTTTTTT
cdr3_aa: CASRLLAGKNTGELFF